This T cell receptor beta chain was obtained from a study of blood T cell repertoires in COVID-19. Across the whole study: The United States, Italy and Spain were the sources of the acute and convalescent COVID-19 samples. PBMCs, B-cell-depleted T cells, or T cells were the source of the cDNA or gDNA that made up the material.

The CDR3 is made up of 16 amino acids. The junction had 6 bases not matched to a gene; V was cut back by 0 bases and J by 5 bases. Germline assignment: CDR1 MGHRA and CDR2 YSYEKL. Generated by immunoSEQ multiplex PCR, the TCRdb table keeps only in-frame clones and is missing some. The sample carries about 200,000 clones, 80% to 90% recorded once. This TCR came from a man between 60 and 70 years old with acute or convalescent COVID-19. The rearrangement links TRBV4-1 to TRBJ2-5, with TRBD1 matching over 10 bases. What was sequenced was peripheral blood. This CDR3 reads CASSQDADRGWETQYF. The DNA of the CDR3 is TGCGCCAGCAGCCAAGATGCGGACAGGGGGTGGGAGACCCAGTACTTC.